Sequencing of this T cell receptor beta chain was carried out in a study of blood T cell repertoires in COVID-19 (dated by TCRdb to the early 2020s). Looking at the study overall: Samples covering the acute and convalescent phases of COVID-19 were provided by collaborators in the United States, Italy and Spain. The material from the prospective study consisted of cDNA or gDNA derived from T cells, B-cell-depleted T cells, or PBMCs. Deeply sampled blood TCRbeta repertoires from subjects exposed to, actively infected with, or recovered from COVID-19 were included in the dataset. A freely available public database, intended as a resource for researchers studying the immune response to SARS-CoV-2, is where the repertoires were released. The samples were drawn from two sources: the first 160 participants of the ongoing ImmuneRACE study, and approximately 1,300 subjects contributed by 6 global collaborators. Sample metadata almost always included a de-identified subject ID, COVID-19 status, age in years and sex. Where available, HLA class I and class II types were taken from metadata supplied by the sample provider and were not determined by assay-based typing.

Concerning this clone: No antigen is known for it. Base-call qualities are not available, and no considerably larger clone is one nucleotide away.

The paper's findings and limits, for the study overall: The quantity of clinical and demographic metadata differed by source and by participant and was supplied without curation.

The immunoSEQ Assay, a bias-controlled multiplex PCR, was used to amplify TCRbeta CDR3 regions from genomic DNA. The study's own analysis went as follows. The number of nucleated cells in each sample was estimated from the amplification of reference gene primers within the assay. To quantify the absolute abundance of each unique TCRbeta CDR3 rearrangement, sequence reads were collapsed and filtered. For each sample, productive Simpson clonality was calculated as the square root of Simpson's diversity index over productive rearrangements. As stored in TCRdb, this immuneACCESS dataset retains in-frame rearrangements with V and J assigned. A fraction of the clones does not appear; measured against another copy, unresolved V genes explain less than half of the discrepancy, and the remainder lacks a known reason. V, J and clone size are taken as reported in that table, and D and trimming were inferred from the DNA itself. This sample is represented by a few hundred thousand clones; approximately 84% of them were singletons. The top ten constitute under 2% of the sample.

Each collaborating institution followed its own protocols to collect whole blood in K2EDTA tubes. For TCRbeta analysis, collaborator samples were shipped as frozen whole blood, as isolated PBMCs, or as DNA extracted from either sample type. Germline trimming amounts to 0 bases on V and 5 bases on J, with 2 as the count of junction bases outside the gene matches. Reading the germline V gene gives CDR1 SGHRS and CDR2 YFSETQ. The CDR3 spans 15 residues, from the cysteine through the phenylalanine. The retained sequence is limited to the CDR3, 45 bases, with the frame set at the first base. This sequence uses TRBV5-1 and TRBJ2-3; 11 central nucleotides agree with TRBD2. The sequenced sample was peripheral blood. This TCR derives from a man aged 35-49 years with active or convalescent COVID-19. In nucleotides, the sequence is TGCGCCAGCAGCTTGGGACTAGCGGGGTTAGATACGCAGTATTTT. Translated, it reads CASSLGLAGLDTQYF.